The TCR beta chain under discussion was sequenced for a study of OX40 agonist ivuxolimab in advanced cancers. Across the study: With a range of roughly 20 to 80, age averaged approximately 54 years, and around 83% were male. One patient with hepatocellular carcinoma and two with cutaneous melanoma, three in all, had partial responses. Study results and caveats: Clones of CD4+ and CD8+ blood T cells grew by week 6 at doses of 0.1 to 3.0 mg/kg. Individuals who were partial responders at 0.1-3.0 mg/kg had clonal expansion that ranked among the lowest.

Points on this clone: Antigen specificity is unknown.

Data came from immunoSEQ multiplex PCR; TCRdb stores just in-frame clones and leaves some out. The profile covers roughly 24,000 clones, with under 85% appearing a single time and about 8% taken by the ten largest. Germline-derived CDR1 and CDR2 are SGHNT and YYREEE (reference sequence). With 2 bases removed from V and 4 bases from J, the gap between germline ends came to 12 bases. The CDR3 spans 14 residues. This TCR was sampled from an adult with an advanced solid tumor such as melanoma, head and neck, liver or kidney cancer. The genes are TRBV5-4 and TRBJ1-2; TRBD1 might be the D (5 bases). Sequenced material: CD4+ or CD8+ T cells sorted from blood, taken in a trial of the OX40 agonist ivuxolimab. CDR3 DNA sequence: TGTGCCAGCAGCTTCGAAGACAGCATCTATGGCTACACCTTC. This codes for CASSFEDSIYGYTF.